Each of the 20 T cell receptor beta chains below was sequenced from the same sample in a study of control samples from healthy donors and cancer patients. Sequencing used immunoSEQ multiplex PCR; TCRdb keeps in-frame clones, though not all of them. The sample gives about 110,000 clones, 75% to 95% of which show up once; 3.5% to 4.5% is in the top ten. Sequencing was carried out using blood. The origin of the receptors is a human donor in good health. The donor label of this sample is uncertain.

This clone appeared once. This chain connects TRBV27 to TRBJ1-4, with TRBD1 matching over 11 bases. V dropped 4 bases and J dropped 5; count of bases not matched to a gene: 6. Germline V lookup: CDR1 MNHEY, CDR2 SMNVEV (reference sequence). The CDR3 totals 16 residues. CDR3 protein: CASSSRGQGANEKLFF. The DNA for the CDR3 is TGTGCCAGCAGTTCCCGCGGACAGGGGGCAAATGAAAAACTGTTTTTT.

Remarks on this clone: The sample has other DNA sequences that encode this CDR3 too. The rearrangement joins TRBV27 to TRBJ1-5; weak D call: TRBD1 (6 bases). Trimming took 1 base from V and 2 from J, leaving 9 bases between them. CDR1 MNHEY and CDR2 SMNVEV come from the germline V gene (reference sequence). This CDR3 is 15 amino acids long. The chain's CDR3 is CASSLWGAGNQPQHF. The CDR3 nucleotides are TGTGCCAGCAGTTTATGGGGGGCCGGCAATCAGCCCCAGCATTTT.

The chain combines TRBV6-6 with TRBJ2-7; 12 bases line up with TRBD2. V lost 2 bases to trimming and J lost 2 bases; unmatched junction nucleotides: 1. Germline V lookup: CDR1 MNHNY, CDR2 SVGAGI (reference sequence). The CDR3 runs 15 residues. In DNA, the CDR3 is TGTGCCAGCAGTTACAGGACTAGCGGGGCCTACGAGCAGTACTTC. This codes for CASSYRTSGAYEQYF.

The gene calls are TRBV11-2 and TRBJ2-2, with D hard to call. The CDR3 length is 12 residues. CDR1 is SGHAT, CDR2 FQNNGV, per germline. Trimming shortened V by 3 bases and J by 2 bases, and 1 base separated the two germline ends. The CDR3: CASSFNTGELFF. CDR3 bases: TGTGCCAGCAGCTTCAACACCGGGGAGCTGTTTTTT.

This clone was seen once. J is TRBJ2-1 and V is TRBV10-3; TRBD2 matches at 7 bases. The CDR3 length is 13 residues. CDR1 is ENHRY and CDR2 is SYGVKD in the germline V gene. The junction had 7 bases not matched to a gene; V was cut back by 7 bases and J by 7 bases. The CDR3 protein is CAITRDYWNEQFF. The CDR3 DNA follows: TGTGCCATCACCAGGGACTACTGGAATGAGCAGTTCTTC.

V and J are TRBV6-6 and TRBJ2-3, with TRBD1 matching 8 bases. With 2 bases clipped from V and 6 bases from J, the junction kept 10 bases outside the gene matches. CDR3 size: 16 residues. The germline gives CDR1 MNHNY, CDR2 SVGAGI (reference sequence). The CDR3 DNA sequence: TGTGCCAGCAGTTACCGAAGACAGGGGATAGAGGATACGCAGTATTTT. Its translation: CASSYRRQGIEDTQYF.

CDR3 in DNA: TGTGCCTGGACCCAGGGGCAGGGTAATGAAAAACTGTTTTTT. This codes for CAWTQGQGNEKLFF. The V call is TRBV30, the J call TRBJ1-4, with a tentative D call TRBD1 (6 bases). Trimming left V 4 bases short and J 4 bases short, with 13 bases between. In germline, CDR1 is GTSNPN, CDR2 SVGIG (reference sequence). This CDR3 has 14 residues.

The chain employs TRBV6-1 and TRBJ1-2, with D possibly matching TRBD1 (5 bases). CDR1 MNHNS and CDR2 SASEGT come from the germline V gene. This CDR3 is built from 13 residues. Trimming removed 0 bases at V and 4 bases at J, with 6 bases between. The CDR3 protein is CASSEATGYGYTF. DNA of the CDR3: TGTGCCAGCAGTGAAGCTACAGGCTATGGCTACACCTTC.

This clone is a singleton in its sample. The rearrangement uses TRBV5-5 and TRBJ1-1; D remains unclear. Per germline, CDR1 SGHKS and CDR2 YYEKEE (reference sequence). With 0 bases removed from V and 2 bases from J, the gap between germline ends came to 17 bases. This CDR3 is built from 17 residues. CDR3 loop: CASSLVLEAALNTEAFF. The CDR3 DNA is TGTGCCAGCAGCTTGGTACTCGAGGCCGCCTTAAACACTGAAGCTTTCTTT.

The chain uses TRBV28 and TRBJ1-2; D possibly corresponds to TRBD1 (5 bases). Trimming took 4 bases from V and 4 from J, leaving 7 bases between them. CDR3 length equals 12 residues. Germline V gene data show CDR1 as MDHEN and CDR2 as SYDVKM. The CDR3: CASSWQGYGYTF. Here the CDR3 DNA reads TGTGCCAGCAGTTGGCAGGGCTATGGCTACACCTTC.

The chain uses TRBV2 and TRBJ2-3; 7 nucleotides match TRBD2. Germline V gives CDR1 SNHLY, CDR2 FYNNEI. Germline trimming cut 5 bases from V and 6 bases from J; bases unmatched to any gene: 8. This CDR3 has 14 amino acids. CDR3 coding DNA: TGTGCCAGCAGTCAGCGGGACTTCGGGGATACGCAGTATTTT. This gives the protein CASSQRDFGDTQYF.

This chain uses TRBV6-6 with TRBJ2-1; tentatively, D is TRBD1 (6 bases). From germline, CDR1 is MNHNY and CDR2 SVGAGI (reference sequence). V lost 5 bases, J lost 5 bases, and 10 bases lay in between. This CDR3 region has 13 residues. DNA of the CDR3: TGTGCCAGCAGTCGGGACACCCACAATGAGCAGTTCTTC. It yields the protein CASSRDTHNEQFF.

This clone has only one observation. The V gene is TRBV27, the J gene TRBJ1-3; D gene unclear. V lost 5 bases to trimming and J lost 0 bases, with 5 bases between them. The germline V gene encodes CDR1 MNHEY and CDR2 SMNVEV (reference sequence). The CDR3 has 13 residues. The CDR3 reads CASSPLSGNTIYF. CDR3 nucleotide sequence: TGTGCCAGCAGTCCGCTCTCTGGAAACACCATATATTTT.

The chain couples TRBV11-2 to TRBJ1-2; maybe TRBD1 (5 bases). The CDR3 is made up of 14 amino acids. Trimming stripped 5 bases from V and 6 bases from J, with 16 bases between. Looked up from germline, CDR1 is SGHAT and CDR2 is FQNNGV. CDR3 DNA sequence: TGTGCCAGCAGCCCGACGGAGGGACTAGATGGCTACACCTTC. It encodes CASSPTEGLDGYTF.

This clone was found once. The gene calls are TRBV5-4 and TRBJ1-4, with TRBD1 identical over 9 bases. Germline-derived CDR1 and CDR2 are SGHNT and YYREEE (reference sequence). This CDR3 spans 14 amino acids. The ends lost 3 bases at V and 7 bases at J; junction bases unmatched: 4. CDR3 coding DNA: TGTGCCAGCAGCTCACAGGGGGCACCTGAAAAACTGTTTTTT. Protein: CASSSQGAPEKLFF.

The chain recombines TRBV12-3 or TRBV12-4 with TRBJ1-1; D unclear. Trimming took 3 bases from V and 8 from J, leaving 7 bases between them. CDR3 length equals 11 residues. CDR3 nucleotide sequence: TGTGCCAGCAGTTTCAAAATGGAAGCTTTCTTT. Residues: CASSFKMEAFF.

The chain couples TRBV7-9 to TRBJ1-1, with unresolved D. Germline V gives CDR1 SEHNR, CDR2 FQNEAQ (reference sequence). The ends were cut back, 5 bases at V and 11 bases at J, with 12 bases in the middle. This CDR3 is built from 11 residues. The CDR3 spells CASSPGEVAFF. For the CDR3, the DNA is TGTGCCAGCAGCCCCGGGGAAGTGGCTTTCTTT.

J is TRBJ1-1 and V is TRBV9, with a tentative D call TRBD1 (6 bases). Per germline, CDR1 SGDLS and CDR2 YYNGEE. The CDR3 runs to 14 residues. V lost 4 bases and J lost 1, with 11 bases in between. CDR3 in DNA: TGTGCCAGCAGCCCCCGGACAGAGAACACTGAAGCTTTCTTT. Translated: CASSPRTENTEAFF.

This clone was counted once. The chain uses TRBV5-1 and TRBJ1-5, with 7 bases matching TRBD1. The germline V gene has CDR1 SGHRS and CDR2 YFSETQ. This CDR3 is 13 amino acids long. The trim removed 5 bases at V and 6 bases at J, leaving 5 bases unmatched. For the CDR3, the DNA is TGCGCCAGCAGTGGAGGGGACAGTCAGCCCCAGCATTTT. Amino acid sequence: CASSGGDSQPQHF. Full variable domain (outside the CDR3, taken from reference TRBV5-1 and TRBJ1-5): KAGVTQTPRYLIKTRGQQVTLSCSPISGHRSVSWYQQTPGQGLQFLFEYFSETQRNKGNFPGRFSGRQFSNSRSEMNVSTLELGDSALYLCASSGGDSQPQHFGDGTRLSIL.

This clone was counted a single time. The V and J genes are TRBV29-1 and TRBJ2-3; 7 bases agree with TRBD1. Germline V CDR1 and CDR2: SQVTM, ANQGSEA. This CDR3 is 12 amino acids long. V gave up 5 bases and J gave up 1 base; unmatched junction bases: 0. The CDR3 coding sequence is TGCAGCGTTACAGGGGGCACAGATACGCAGTATTTT. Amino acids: CSVTGGTDTQYF.